This T cell receptor (beta chain) was obtained from a study of blood T cell repertoires in COVID-19. In the study overall: Donors in the United States, Italy and Spain gave samples during acute or convalescent COVID-19. In each case, the material was cDNA or gDNA derived from T cells, B-cell-depleted T cells, or PBMCs.

This CDR3 is 13 amino acids long. The V segment lost 6 bases and the J segment 8 bases; nucleotides outside the gene matches: 7. Source study methods: Estimates of nucleated cell counts were drawn from the amplification of reference gene primers. This table comes from immunoSEQ multiplex PCR, and its TCRdb copy is limited to in-frame clones, with some not included. V, J and clone size were drawn from that table, and D and trimming were deduced from the DNA. The data show around 50,000 clones, 87% seen once. This receptor was taken from a middle-aged man with active COVID-19. Specimen: peripheral blood. This chain uses TRBV12-3 or TRBV12-4 with TRBJ1-1; the match to TRBD1 covers 9 bases. The CDR3 coding sequence is TGTGCCAGCAGCGGGACAGGGATCACCGAAGCTTTCTTT. Residues: CASSGTGITEAFF.